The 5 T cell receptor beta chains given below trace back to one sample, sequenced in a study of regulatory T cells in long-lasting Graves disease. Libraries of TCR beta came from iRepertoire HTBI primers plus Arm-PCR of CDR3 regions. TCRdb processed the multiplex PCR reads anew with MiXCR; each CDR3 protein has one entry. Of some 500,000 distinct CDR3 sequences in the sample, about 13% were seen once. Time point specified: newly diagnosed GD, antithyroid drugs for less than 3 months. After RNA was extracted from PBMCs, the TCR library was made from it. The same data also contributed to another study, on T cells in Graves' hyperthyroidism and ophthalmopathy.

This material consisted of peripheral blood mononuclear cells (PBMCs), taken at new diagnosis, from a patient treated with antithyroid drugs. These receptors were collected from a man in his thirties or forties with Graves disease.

DNA of the CDR3: TGTGCCAGCAGCTTAAATCCTCAGAGCTCCTACAATGAGCAGTTCTTC. It specifies CASSLNPQSSYNEQFF. The rearrangement joins TRBV5-5 to TRBJ2-1; D unresolved. V shed 2 bases and J shed 0 bases, with 12 bases lying between them. CDR3 length: 16 residues. Germline V gene sequence: CDR1 SGHKS, CDR2 YYEKEE (reference sequence).

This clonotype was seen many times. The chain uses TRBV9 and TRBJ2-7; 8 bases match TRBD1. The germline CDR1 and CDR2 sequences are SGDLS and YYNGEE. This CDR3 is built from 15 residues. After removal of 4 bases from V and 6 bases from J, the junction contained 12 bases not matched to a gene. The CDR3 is CASSPRGTGVSEQYF. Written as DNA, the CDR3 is TGTGCCAGCAGCCCACGAGGGACAGGAGTTTCCGAGCAGTACTTC.

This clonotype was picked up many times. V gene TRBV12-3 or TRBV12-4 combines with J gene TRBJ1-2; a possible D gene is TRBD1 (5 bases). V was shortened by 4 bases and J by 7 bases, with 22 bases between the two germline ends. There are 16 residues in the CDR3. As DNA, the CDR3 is TGTGCCAGCAGTTCGATAAGACAGATAAATGTCCTTGGCTACACCTTC. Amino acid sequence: CASSSIRQINVLGYTF.

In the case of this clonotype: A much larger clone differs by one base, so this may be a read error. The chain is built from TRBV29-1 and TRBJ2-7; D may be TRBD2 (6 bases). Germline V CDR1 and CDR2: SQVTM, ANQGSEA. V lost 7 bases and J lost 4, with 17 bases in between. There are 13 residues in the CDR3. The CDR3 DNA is TGCAGCGCCGTGAGGTCGGGGGTATACGAGCAGTACTTC. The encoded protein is CSAVRSGVYEQYF.

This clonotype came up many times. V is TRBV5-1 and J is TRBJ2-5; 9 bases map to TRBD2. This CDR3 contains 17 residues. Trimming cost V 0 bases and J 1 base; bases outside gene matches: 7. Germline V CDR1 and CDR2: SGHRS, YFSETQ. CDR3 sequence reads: CASSLALAGALQETQYF. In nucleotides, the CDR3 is TGCGCCAGCAGCTTGGCCTTAGCGGGAGCCCTCCAAGAGACCCAGTACTTC.